The rows below give T cell receptor beta chains drawn from one sample of a study of blood T cell repertoires in COVID-19. Generated by immunoSEQ multiplex PCR, the TCRdb table keeps only in-frame clones and is missing some. The table lists 150,000 to 200,000 clones, around 82% of them singletons. Sequenced: peripheral blood. All receptors come from a man younger than 35 with active or convalescent COVID-19. Both conserved end residues are part of each CDR3. Size is stated for part of the rows, as once, few or many counts, or as a class when the clone is expanded.

V,J,size,CDR3
TRBV6-1,TRBJ2-3,NA,CASRPSGDTDTQYF
TRBV3-1/TRBV3-2,TRBJ1-6,once,CASSQDSPASYNSPLHF
TRBV5-1,TRBJ1-1,NA,CASSFNADLAEAFF
TRBV9,TRBJ2-3,once,CASSVAGTGVITDTQYF
TRBV4-1,TRBJ2-5,NA,CASSQLRSETQYF
TRBV6-5,TRBJ1-3,NA,CASRGDRVPGNTIYF
TRBV5-8,TRBJ2-2,NA,CASSLVAANTGELFF
TRBV5-1,TRBJ2-5,NA,CASSSAPSGGAMETQYF
TRBV6-4,TRBJ2-1,NA,CASSDGGGPGNEQFF
TRBV7-9,TRBJ1-2,NA,CASTRVAGDGYTF
TRBV5-6,TRBJ2-7,NA,CASSWTGTGYFMQYF
TRBV7-3,TRBJ2-5,NA,CASSLSPGGRETQYF
TRBV6-5,TRBJ1-4,NA,CASSYSGSTLKLFF
TRBV21-1,TRBJ2-1,NA,CATREPRQGIYNEQFF
TRBV19,TRBJ2-7,NA,CASSYGTGRRGEQYF
TRBV15,TRBJ1-4,once,CATSRGQALSNEKLFF
TRBV27,TRBJ2-1,NA,CASSRRGNEQFF
TRBV3-1/TRBV3-2,TRBJ1-2,NA,CASRDTGGRYGYTF
TRBV19,TRBJ2-7,NA,CASRGQGSSYEQYF
TRBV3-1/TRBV3-2,TRBJ1-3,NA,CASSQGPGGVGGNTIYF
TRBV5-1,TRBJ1-1,NA,CASSLDGQLNTEAFF
TRBV6-5,TRBJ1-2,NA,CASSYSRLGGGGYTF
TRBV4-2,TRBJ2-3,once,CASSQAGISTDTQYF
TRBV18,TRBJ1-4,NA,CASSPKAAGIEKLFF
TRBV30,TRBJ1-4,NA,CAWSGDRGVNEKLFF
TRBV4-2,TRBJ2-6,once,CASSQYLKDSSSGANVLTF
TRBV19,TRBJ1-2,NA,CASSIHEATRGYTF
TRBV5-6,TRBJ1-5,NA,CASSLWQGAGSQPQHF
TRBV10-3,TRBJ1-4,NA,CAIRDGQGGKLFF
TRBV2,TRBJ2-1,NA,CASIRQGYNEQFF
TRBV12-3/TRBV12-4,TRBJ2-4,NA,CASSSINIQYF
TRBV27,TRBJ1-1,NA,CASSFGGSTEAFF
TRBV19,TRBJ1-5,NA,CASSKLGRGAGKINQPQHF
TRBV18,TRBJ2-7,NA,CASSMQDRFEQYF
TRBV6-5,TRBJ2-2,NA,CASSYSRGATGELFF
TRBV3-1/TRBV3-2,TRBJ2-1,once,CASSHLAGGNEQFF
TRBV6-5,TRBJ2-4,NA,CASSSTSGAKNIQYF